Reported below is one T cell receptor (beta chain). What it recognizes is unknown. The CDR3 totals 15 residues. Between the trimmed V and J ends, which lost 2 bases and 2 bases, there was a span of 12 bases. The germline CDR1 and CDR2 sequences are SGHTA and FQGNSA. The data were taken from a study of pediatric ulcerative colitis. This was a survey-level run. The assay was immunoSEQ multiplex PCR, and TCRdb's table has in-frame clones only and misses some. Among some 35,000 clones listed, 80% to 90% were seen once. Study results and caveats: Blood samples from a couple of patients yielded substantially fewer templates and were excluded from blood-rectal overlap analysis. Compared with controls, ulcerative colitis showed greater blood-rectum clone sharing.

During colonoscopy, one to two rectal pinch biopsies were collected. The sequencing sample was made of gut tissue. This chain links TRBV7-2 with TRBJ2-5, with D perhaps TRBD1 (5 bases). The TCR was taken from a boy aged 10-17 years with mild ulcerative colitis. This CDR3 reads CASSLSWGSQETQYF. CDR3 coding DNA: TGTGCCAGCAGCTTAAGTTGGGGCTCGCAAGAGACCCAGTACTTC.